A single sample is the source of the 31 T cell receptor beta chains below, sequenced in a study of T cell clonality in common variable immunodeficiency. Study-level findings and limits: Fewer deletions and N-nucleotide insertions were reportedly seen in common variable immunodeficiency TCR beta sequences.

No antigen is known for these receptors. Sequencing was performed with immunoSEQ multiplex PCR; in TCRdb, only in-frame clones are kept and a portion is missing. The sample was found to contain about 21,000 clones, and every one recurs. The sequencing input was peripheral blood mononuclear cells. The receptors were sampled from a human donor with common variable immunodeficiency.

This clone was picked up many times. The CDR3 is cut off 3 residues early in the read; its end comes from the germline J gene. Other DNA sequences in the same sample also yield this CDR3. V and J are TRBV18 and TRBJ1-2; 8 positions match TRBD1. CDR1 KGHSH and CDR2 LQKENI come from the germline V gene. The CDR3 spans 15 residues. The CDR3 sequence is CASSPYFQGAEGYTF. The covered CDR3 bases are TGTGCCAGCTCACCTTACTTTCAGGGGGCTGAAGGC. Based on the CDR3 plus reference TRBV18 and TRBJ1-2, the full variable domain is NAGVMQNPRHLVRRRGQEARLRCSPMKGHSHVYWYRQLPEEGLKFMVYLQKENIIDESGMPKERFSAEFPKEGPSILRIQQVVRGDSAAYFCASSPYFQGAEGYTFGSGTRLTVV.

By its share, this clone is medium-sized. Sequencing ends 3 residues short of the CDR3 end; the germline J gene provides the rest. The gene calls are TRBV20-1 and TRBJ2-3, with D unclear. Germline CDR1 and CDR2: DFQATT and SNEGSKA (reference sequence). The CDR3 covers 13 residues. The V end was cut by 6 bases, the J end by 3 bases, with 13 bases between. CDR3 DNA (partial): TGCAGTGCCATCATCCCGGGTACAGATACG. Translated, it gives CSAIIPGTDT. The whole CDR3 region reads CSAIIPGTDTQYF.

This clone has a count of ten or more. The CDR3 bases that were read are TGTGCCAGCACCAGACAGCAAGAGACC. This encodes CASTRQQET. The CDR3 reads in full as CASTRQQETQYF. The chain couples TRBV28 to TRBJ2-5, with a weak D call TRBD1 (5 bases). The CDR3 end is not reached by the read, which stops 3 residues before it; the germline J gene fills it in. CDR3 length: 12 amino acids. Trimming took 7 bases from V and 2 from J, leaving 8 bases between them. From germline, CDR1 is MDHEN and CDR2 SYDVKM.

Details on this clone: The missing CDR3 end, 3 residues past where the read stops, is filled in from the germline J gene. The chain employs TRBV20-1 and TRBJ1-1; TRBD1 matches at 7 bases. CDR1 and CDR2 from the germline V gene are DFQATT and SNEGSKA (reference sequence). This CDR3 is 14 amino acids long. V lost 3 bases and J lost 7; bases outside the gene matches: 11. This CDR3 reads CSARVPQGIDEAFF. The covered CDR3 bases are TGCAGTGCTAGGGTCCCACAGGGGATAGATGAA.

This clone came up many times. The read finishes 3 residues shy of the CDR3 end, and the germline J gene is used to complete it. This rearrangement joins TRBV7-9 to TRBJ2-7; TRBD1 is a possible D gene (8 bases). CDR3 length: 15 residues. The V and J ends lost 0 bases and 2 bases respectively, with 11 bases between them. Germline CDR1 SEHNR, CDR2 FQNEAQ (reference sequence). CDR3 loop: CASSLAQGGTYEQYF. The CDR3 DNA, read in part, is TGTGCCAGCAGCTTAGCACAGGGGGGGACCTACGAG.

This clone was found many times. The CDR3 protein is CASSPSTEYGYTF. The sequenced part of the CDR3 DNA is TGTGCCAGCAGCCCCTCGACAGAATATGGC. The chain links TRBV7-2 to TRBJ1-2, with D possibly being TRBD1 (5 bases). The read finishes 3 residues shy of the CDR3 end, and the germline J gene is used to complete it. The V end was cut by 5 bases, the J end by 5 bases, with 12 bases between. Germline CDR1 reads SGHTA; CDR2 reads FQGNSA. This CDR3 has 13 residues.

This clone was observed at least ten times. The sequenced fragment ends 3 residues before the CDR3 boundary, so the rest is inferred from the germline J gene. V usage is TRBV6-2 or TRBV6-3 and J usage is TRBJ1-2, with D uncertain. V was pared by 6 bases and J by 5 bases, with 13 bases between. The CDR3 spans 13 residues. Germline CDR1 and CDR2: MNHEY and SVGEGT. The covered CDR3 bases are TGTGCCAGCAGGACCCCCGCCGGGTATGGC. Translating it yields CASRTPAGYG. The whole CDR3 reads CASRTPAGYGYTF.

To note about this clone: The DNA ends 3 residues before the CDR3 does, and the rest of the CDR3 is filled in from the germline J gene. V usage is TRBV19 and J usage is TRBJ1-6, with D possibly matching TRBD1 (6 bases). This CDR3 contains 16 residues. Germline lookup yields CDR1 LNHDA and CDR2 SQIVND (reference sequence). V was clipped by 7 bases and J by 5 bases, with 18 bases between them. The CDR3 loop is CASKGPAGQNNSPLHF. CDR3 DNA, as far as it was read: TGTGCCAGTAAAGGGCCGGCCGGACAGAATAATTCACCC.

This clone was detected a few times. With the read ending 3 residues before the CDR3 end, the germline J gene is used to fill in that end. The chain is built from TRBV25-1 and TRBJ1-5; D remains ambiguous. V shed 1 base and J shed 7 bases, with 11 bases lying between them. CDR3 length equals 14 residues. Germline V gives CDR1 MGHDK, CDR2 SYGVNS. Incomplete CDR3 DNA: TGTGCCAGCAGTGAATCGGTCCATCGGCAGCCC. Protein: CASSESVHRQP. In full, the CDR3 is CASSESVHRQPQHF.

This clone was detected many times. The CDR3 is cut off 3 residues early in the read; its end comes from the germline J gene. This chain connects TRBV2 to TRBJ2-7; 7 nucleotides agree with TRBD1. The CDR3 is made up of 14 amino acids. Germline V lookup: CDR1 SNHLY, CDR2 FYNNEI. Trimming cost V 7 bases and J 2 bases; bases outside gene matches: 8. Partial CDR3 DNA: TGTGCCAGCAAGATGACAGGGCGAGCCTACGAG. This encodes CASKMTGRAYE. The CDR3 in its entirety is CASKMTGRAYEQYF.

This clone was counted many times. The CDR3 sequence: CASSLVGGGATQYF. CDR3 DNA (partial): TGTGCCAGCAGCTTAGTGGGCGGGGGAGCTACG. V is TRBV7-2 and J is TRBJ2-3, with TRBD2 matching over 7 bases. Sequencing ends 3 residues short of the CDR3 end; the germline J gene provides the rest. Germline V gives CDR1 SGHTA, CDR2 FQGNSA. The CDR3 consists of 14 residues. V gave up 1 base and J gave up 8 bases; unmatched junction bases: 6.

There are many counts of this clone. From the germline J gene comes the end of the CDR3, since the read stops 3 residues before it. This sequence joins TRBV19 and TRBJ2-2; unclear D gene. This CDR3 comprises 14 residues. Trimming shortened V by 3 bases and J by 1 base, and 6 bases separated the two germline ends. Germline lookup yields CDR1 LNHDA and CDR2 SQIVND (reference sequence). CDR3 loop: CASSIRRNTGELFF. The part of the CDR3 DNA that was read is TGTGCCAGTAGTATCCGCAGGAACACCGGGGAG.

This clone was picked up many times. The CDR3 extends 3 residues past the end of the read, so its final part is completed from the germline J gene. The chain combines TRBV6-1 with TRBJ2-3, with TRBD2 matching 7 bases. V gave up 3 bases and J gave up 2 bases; unmatched junction bases: 5. The CDR3 has 15 amino acids. Germline CDR1 and CDR2: MNHNS and SASEGT. The covered CDR3 bases are TGTGCCAGCAGTGATTGGGCGGGAGACACAGATACG. Protein product: CASSDWAGDTDT. The full CDR3 reads CASSDWAGDTDTQYF.

This clone was seen repeatedly, ten times or more. The sequence runs out 3 residues before the end of the CDR3; the remainder is reconstructed from the germline J gene. V and J are TRBV7-2 and TRBJ2-7, with 9 bases lining up with TRBD2. The germline V gene encodes CDR1 SGHTA and CDR2 FQGNSA. The CDR3 totals 13 residues. Losses at the gene ends were 5 bases for V and 5 bases for J; bases not matched to a gene: 4. The CDR3 bases that were read are TGTGCCAGCAGCGGACGGACTAGCGACGAG. Protein: CASSGRTSDE. The CDR3 as a whole reads CASSGRTSDEQYF.

Only a few counts were recorded for this clone. A much larger clone lies a single base off, so this may be a read error. The CDR3 is cut off 3 residues early in the read; its end comes from the germline J gene. Other DNA sequences of this sample code for an identical CDR3. The chain recombines TRBV6-2 or TRBV6-3 with TRBJ1-1, with D possibly TRBD1 on 5 matching bases. Trimming cost V 4 bases and J 6 bases, with 15 bases left between them. CDR1 is MNHEY and CDR2 is SVGEGT in the germline V gene. The length of the CDR3 is 14 residues. The CDR3 bases that were read are TGTGCCAGCAGTTCCCTTTTGGGGGGGGCTGAA. Its translation: CASSSLLGGAE. The whole CDR3 is CASSSLLGGAEAFF.

This clone has a count of ten or more. Sequencing ends 3 residues short of the CDR3 end; the germline J gene provides the rest. J is TRBJ1-5 and V is TRBV7-2; 7 bases line up with TRBD1. V lost 4 bases to trimming and J lost 1 base; unmatched junction nucleotides: 4. The CDR3 has 15 amino acids. In germline, CDR1 is SGHTA, CDR2 FQGNSA. The CDR3 region is CASSSQQGSNQPQHF. Partial CDR3 DNA: TGTGCCAGCAGCTCACAACAGGGGAGCAATCAGCCC.

There are many counts of this clone. Read sequence stops 3 residues before the CDR3 end, and the germline J gene provides the missing end. The chain employs TRBV5-4 and TRBJ1-5, with D unresolved. Trimming took off 0 bases at V and 5 bases at J, with 9 bases between the two ends. The CDR3 is made up of 14 amino acids. The V gene's germline CDR1 is SGHNT and CDR2 YYREEE (reference sequence). The covered CDR3 bases are TGTGCCAGCAGCTTGGAGCACGGGGATCAGCCC. This codes for CASSLEHGDQP. The full CDR3 sequence reads CASSLEHGDQPQHF. Together with reference TRBV5-4 and TRBJ1-5, the CDR3 gives the full variable domain: ETGVTQSPTHLIKTRGQQVTLRCSSQSGHNTVSWYQQALGQGPQFIFQYYREEENGRGNFPPRFSGLQFPNYSSELNVNALELDDSALYLCASSLEHGDQPQHFGDGTRLSIL.

This clone occurred many times. The DNA ends 3 residues before the CDR3 does, and the rest of the CDR3 is filled in from the germline J gene. The rearrangement uses TRBV6-7 and TRBJ2-3, with D maybe TRBD1 (5 bases). TRBV6-7 is sorted into the ORF group, with uncertain function. This CDR3 contains 17 residues. Deletions cut 0 bases from V and 0 bases from J, with 13 bases between. CDR3 DNA, as far as it was read: TGTGCCAGCAGTTACTCGATTTGGGGCCAAAGCACAGATACG. Its protein is CASSYSIWGQSTDT. The CDR3 in its entirety is CASSYSIWGQSTDTQYF.

Ten or more counts support this clone. The observed sequence ends 3 residues before the CDR3 terminus, with the missing tail filled in from the germline J gene. The genes are TRBV20-1 and TRBJ2-3; 8 nucleotides line up with TRBD2. CDR1 and CDR2 from the germline V gene are DFQATT and SNEGSKA (reference sequence). The V gene end was trimmed by 0 bases and the J gene end by 4 bases; junction bases not matched to a gene: 6. The CDR3 is 15 residues long. CDR3 DNA (partial): TGCAGTGCTAGAGATCGAGCGGGGGAGCCAGATACG. Its protein is CSARDRAGEPDT. The full CDR3 sequence reads CSARDRAGEPDTQYF.

This clone was observed at least ten times. The sequence runs out 3 residues before the end of the CDR3; the remainder is reconstructed from the germline J gene. The V and J genes are TRBV4-1 and TRBJ2-7, with D possibly TRBD2 on 6 matching bases. Deletions cut 4 bases from V and 1 base from J, with 17 bases between. The V gene's germline CDR1 is MGHRA and CDR2 YSYEKL. The CDR3 loop spans 16 amino acids. The part of the CDR3 DNA that was read is TGCGCCAGCAGCCTTAGGGGTTGGGAGGAATCCTACGAG. It translates to CASSLRGWEESYE. The full CDR3 protein is CASSLRGWEESYEQYF.

This clone was counted many times. The CDR3 end falls 3 residues outside the read, so it is completed with the germline J gene. The V call is TRBV7-6, the J call TRBJ1-2; 9 nucleotides line up with TRBD1. Germline V gives CDR1 SGHVS, CDR2 FNYEAQ. V lost 5 bases and J lost 2; bases outside the gene matches: 9. The CDR3 has 16 amino acids. The sequenced CDR3 bases are TGTGCCAGCAGCCCCCAAATAGGGACAGGGAACTATGGC. This translates into CASSPQIGTGNYG. The full CDR3 reads CASSPQIGTGNYGYTF.

This clone was detected many times. Coverage ceases 3 residues before the CDR3 finishes, and the germline J gene fills in the end. The chain recombines TRBV6-1 with TRBJ2-5, with D possibly TRBD1 on 6 matching bases. There are 15 residues in the CDR3. Germline CDR1 is MNHNS and CDR2 is SASEGT. Trimming pared 4 bases from V and 1 base from J, leaving 13 bases between. The CDR3 sequence: CASSAYRDIQETQYF. Partial CDR3 DNA: TGTGCCAGCAGTGCGTACCGGGACATCCAAGAGACC.

Ten or more counts support this clone. The read terminates 3 residues ahead of where the CDR3 ends, so the germline J gene completes it. The chain employs TRBV6-1 and TRBJ2-5, with 8 positions matching TRBD2. Germline CDR1 and CDR2: MNHNS and SASEGT. J gave up 2 bases and V 6 bases, and 8 bases lay outside the gene matches. The CDR3 extends over 15 amino acids. This CDR3 is CASRETSGGQETQYF. The sequenced part of the CDR3 DNA is TGTGCCAGCAGGGAAACTAGCGGCGGACAAGAGACC.

This clone appeared many times. With the read ending 3 residues before the CDR3 end, the germline J gene is used to fill in that end. Other DNA sequences of this sample code for an identical CDR3. J is TRBJ1-4 and V is TRBV6-1; 7 bases align to TRBD1. V lost 0 bases, J lost 7 bases, and 17 bases stayed unmatched. This CDR3 contains 19 residues. From germline, CDR1 is MNHNS and CDR2 SASEGT. The DNA read from the CDR3 is TGTGCCAGCAGTGAAGCGCTAGGGGGCGCAGGGAGGGGAGGTGAAAAA. Translation gives CASSEALGGAGRGGEK. The whole CDR3 sequence reads CASSEALGGAGRGGEKLFF.

This clone showed up many times. The CDR3 end is not reached by the read, which stops 3 residues before it; the germline J gene fills it in. This chain uses TRBV11-3 with TRBJ2-7; 7 nucleotides align to TRBD1. The germline CDR1 and CDR2 sequences are SGHNT and YENEEA. J was trimmed by 4 bases and V by 4 bases; bases with no gene match: 7. CDR3 length: 14 residues. CDR3 in amino acids: CASSSGTVPYEQYF. The sequenced CDR3 bases are TGTGCCAGCAGCTCCGGGACAGTACCTTACGAG. Filled out from reference TRBV11-3 and TRBJ2-7, the complete variable domain reads EAGVVQSPRYKIIEKKQPVAFWCNPISGHNTLYWYLQNLGQGPELLIRYENEEAVDDSQLPKDRFSAERLKGVDSTLKIQPAELGDSAVYLCASSSGTVPYEQYFGPGTRLTVT.

This clone has a count of ten or more. The read comes to an end 3 residues before the CDR3 does, leaving the germline J gene to fill in the end. The chain is built from TRBV6-1 and TRBJ1-3; D remains unclear. Trimming removed 4 bases from V and 0 bases from J, with 10 bases in between. Germline V gene data show CDR1 as MNHNS and CDR2 as SASEGT. The CDR3 has 15 residues. The CDR3 sequence: CASSGHRGSGNTIYF. CDR3 DNA (partial): TGTGCCAGCAGTGGTCACCGGGGCTCTGGAAACACC.

This clone came up many times. Sequencing ends 3 residues short of the CDR3 end; the germline J gene provides the rest. The V call is TRBV20-1, the J call TRBJ1-5, with 9 bases identical to TRBD1. Germline trimming cut 1 base from V and 6 bases from J; bases unmatched to any gene: 4. The germline CDR1 and CDR2 sequences are DFQATT and SNEGSKA (reference sequence). The CDR3 covers 14 residues. The CDR3 protein is CSARGDRDLQPQHF. CDR3 bases read: TGCAGTGCTAGAGGGGACAGGGATCTTCAGCCC.

Remarks on this clone: A junction end diverges from the germline sequence, so it may reflect a read error. The read ends 3 residues shy of where the CDR3 ends; the end is completed using the germline J gene. The V gene is TRBV7-9, the J gene TRBJ2-3; possible D gene TRBD2, 6 bases. Germline V CDR1 and CDR2: SEHNR, FQNEAQ (reference sequence). The CDR3 runs to 15 residues. CDR3 sequence reads: CSSSLAAPRTDTQYF. The covered CDR3 bases are TGTTCCAGCAGCTTAGCGGCCCCACGCACAGATACG.

In this sample, this clone turned up many times. CDR3 sequence: CASASQGATEAFF. CDR3 DNA (partial): TGTGCCAGCGCATCACAGGGGGCCACTGAA. The chain is built from TRBV7-9 and TRBJ1-1; 9 nucleotides agree with TRBD1. The CDR3 end is not reached by the read, which stops 3 residues before it; the germline J gene fills it in. The CDR3 extends over 13 amino acids. Trimming removed 8 bases from V and 4 bases from J; junction bases left unmatched: 5. Germline-derived CDR1 and CDR2 are SEHNR and FQNEAQ (reference sequence).

There are many counts of this clone. Coverage ceases 3 residues before the CDR3 finishes, and the germline J gene fills in the end. The chain is built from TRBV20-1 and TRBJ1-2, with 7 bases identical to TRBD1. V dropped 4 bases and J dropped 2; count of bases not matched to a gene: 7. Germline lookup yields CDR1 DFQATT and CDR2 SNEGSKA (reference sequence). This CDR3 spans 14 amino acids. CDR3 bases read: TGCAGTGCTATACCCGGGACAGTAAACTATGGC. It specifies CSAIPGTVNYG. The whole CDR3 protein reads CSAIPGTVNYGYTF.

This clone was counted ten times or more. The read is 3 residues too short to cover the CDR3 end, so that end is filled in from the germline J gene. This chain links TRBV7-6 with TRBJ2-7, with 7 bases identical to TRBD1. Trimming removed 5 bases from V and 1 base from J; junction bases left unmatched: 14. The CDR3 runs 17 residues. Germline CDR1 and CDR2: SGHVS and FNYEAQ. The DNA read from the CDR3 is TGTGCCAGCAGCCTGCCCGGGACAGAAATAGTATCCTACGAG. Its translation is CASSLPGTEIVSYE. The whole CDR3 reads CASSLPGTEIVSYEQYF.